These 21 T cell receptor beta chains were sequenced from one sample in a study of neoadjuvant nivolumab and ipilimumab in lung cancer (dated by TCRdb to the early 2020s). What this sample's time point label stands for: at surgical resection after neoadjuvant nivolumab +/- ipilimumab. Libraries came from the immunoSEQ multiplex PCR assay. TCRdb took this table from immuneACCESS and kept in-frame rearrangements with V and J called. Such tables lack part of the clones; where checked against another copy, unresolved V genes explain under half of the gap, and the rest is unexplained. Recorded for this sample are about 29,000 clones; 83% of them occurred a single time. The ten largest make up 4% to 6% of the sample. Here the sequenced sample was tumor tissue, taken after neoadjuvant nivolumab, alone or with ipilimumab, at or shortly before surgery. These receptors were obtained from an adult with non-small cell lung cancer.

V gene TRBV7-2 combines with J gene TRBJ1-1, with a possible D match to TRBD1 (6 bases). The CDR3 sequence is 13 residues long. CDR1 SGHTA and CDR2 FQGNSA come from the germline V gene. Trimming stripped 5 bases from V and 5 bases from J, with 12 bases between. The CDR3 DNA reads as TGTGCCAGCAGCCCTTACAGGGATACTGAAGCTTTCTTT. This sequence encodes CASSPYRDTEAFF.

CDR3 sequence: CASSLITGNTEAFF. For the CDR3, the DNA is TGTGCCAGCAGCTTAATAACAGGGAACACTGAAGCTTTCTTT. The chain has TRBV7-9 and TRBJ1-1; the D gene is possibly TRBD1 (5 bases). CDR3 size: 14 residues. Per the germline V gene, CDR1 is SEHNR and CDR2 is FQNEAQ (reference sequence). Between the trimmed V and J ends, which lost 2 bases and 1 base, there was a span of 8 bases. Filled out from reference TRBV7-9 and TRBJ1-1, the complete variable domain reads DTGVSQNPRHKITKRGQNVTFRCDPISEHNRLYWYRQTLGQGPEFLTYFQNEAQLEKSRLLSDRFSAERPKGSFSTLEIQRTEQGDSAMYLCASSLITGNTEAFFGQGTRLTVV.

This clone was counted a single time. The V and J genes are TRBV30 and TRBJ1-1; weak D call: TRBD1 (5 bases). The length of the CDR3 is 15 residues. Trimming took off 4 bases at V and 2 bases at J, with 17 bases between the two ends. CDR1 and CDR2 (germline): GTSNPN, SVGIG (reference sequence). CDR3 amino acids: CAWTGKGIGNTEAFF. CDR3 DNA sequence: TGTGCCTGGACGGGGAAGGGGATCGGAAACACTGAAGCTTTCTTT.

The chain joins TRBV5-5 to TRBJ2-1; TRBD1 might be the D (6 bases). There are 13 residues in the CDR3. With 2 bases removed from V and 9 bases from J, the gap between germline ends came to 12 bases. The germline CDR1 and CDR2 sequences are SGHKS and YYEKEE (reference sequence). The CDR3 DNA follows: TGTGCCAGCAGCTTTACAGGGTGGGGTGAGCAGTTCTTC. Protein sequence: CASSFTGWGEQFF.

In this sample, this clone turned up once. The V call is TRBV29-1, the J call TRBJ2-1, with unresolved D. V was pared by 5 bases and J by 0 bases, with 8 bases between. CDR3 size: 13 residues. CDR1 and CDR2 from the germline V gene are SQVTM and ANQGSEA. This CDR3 reads CSVLSDSYNEQFF. Here the CDR3 DNA reads TGCAGCGTTCTGTCAGACTCCTACAATGAGCAGTTCTTC.

This clone was detected once. The chain has TRBV7-2 and TRBJ2-2; D uncertain. Germline V CDR1 and CDR2: SGHTA, FQGNSA. V was pared by 0 bases and J by 2 bases, with 10 bases between. The CDR3 contains 16 residues. CDR3 amino acids: CASSLAPYLNTGELFF. The CDR3 bases are TGTGCCAGCAGCTTAGCGCCATATTTAAACACCGGGGAGCTGTTTTTT.

The table lists this clone with a few counts. The chain uses TRBV5-6 and TRBJ2-7; 8 bases line up with TRBD2. The germline V gene encodes CDR1 SGHDT and CDR2 YYEEEE. V gave up 4 bases and J gave up 0 bases; unmatched junction bases: 12. CDR3 size: 17 residues. The CDR3 sequence: CASSLGSSGLSSYEQYF. The CDR3 nucleotides read TGTGCCAGCAGCCTCGGCTCTAGCGGGTTGAGCTCCTACGAGCAGTACTTC.

This clone was counted a single time. This sequence joins TRBV7-8 and TRBJ2-7; no reliable D call. V lost 3 bases and J 5 bases, leaving 14 bases between the germline ends. CDR1 SGHVS and CDR2 FQNEAQ come from the germline V gene. The CDR3 length is 14 residues. In DNA, the CDR3 is TGTGCCAGCAGCTTTGATTTAGCTCGAGACGAGCAGTACTTC. This sequence encodes CASSFDLARDEQYF.

The chain employs TRBV2 and TRBJ2-1; 7 bases map to TRBD2. Germline V gene lookup returns CDR1 SNHLY and CDR2 FYNNEI. The CDR3 sequence is 14 residues long. V was pared by 8 bases and J by 3 bases, with 7 bases of the junction left unmatched. CDR3 loop: CASGYLADYNEQFF. The CDR3 DNA is TGTGCCAGCGGGTACCTAGCGGACTACAATGAGCAGTTCTTC.

This rearrangement joins TRBV7-2 to TRBJ2-2; D may be TRBD2 (7 bases). Germline assignment: CDR1 SGHTA and CDR2 FQGNSA. V was clipped by 6 bases and J by 1 base, with 12 bases between them. This CDR3 is 15 amino acids long. The CDR3 protein is CASSPGGLNTGELFF. The DNA of the CDR3 is TGTGCCAGCAGTCCGGGGGGCTTGAACACCGGGGAGCTGTTTTTT.

This clone was detected once. This chain connects TRBV15 to TRBJ2-5; TRBD2 agrees at 9 bases. Germline CDR1 and CDR2: LNHNV and YYDKDF (reference sequence). The trim removed 3 bases at V and 4 bases at J, leaving 15 bases unmatched. The CDR3 spans 18 residues. The CDR3 DNA reads TGTGCCACCAGCAGGCTGGCTCCGGGACTAGCCCTGGGAGAGACCCAGTACTTC. Translation gives CATSRLAPGLALGETQYF.

The J gene is TRBJ2-5, the V gene TRBV7-6; D possibly matches TRBD1 or TRBD2 (5 bases each). The V end lost 2 bases, the J end lost 2 bases, and 12 bases lay between the germline ends. Germline CDR1 is SGHVS and CDR2 is FNYEAQ. The CDR3 contains 15 residues. The CDR3 DNA reads TGTGCCAGCAGCTTATCACCGGGACCGCAAGAGACCCAGTACTTC. Amino acid sequence: CASSLSPGPQETQYF.

The rearrangement links TRBV6-5 to TRBJ1-5; D gene ambiguous. CDR3 length equals 15 residues. CDR1 is MNHEY, CDR2 SVGAGI, per germline. Trimming shortened V by 6 bases and J by 7 bases, and 19 bases separated the two germline ends. In DNA form, the CDR3 reads TGTGCCAGCAGCCCTAGGCCCTACGGCGAGCAGCCCCAGCATTTT. Translation: CASSPRPYGEQPQHF.

The chain joins TRBV30 to TRBJ1-4; a weak D match, TRBD1 (5 bases). V lost 0 bases and J 4 bases, leaving 15 bases between the germline ends. This CDR3 is built from 16 residues. CDR1 and CDR2 (germline): GTSNPN, SVGIG (reference sequence). The CDR3 sequence is CAWSVPGRPLNEKLFF. The DNA of the CDR3 is TGTGCCTGGAGTGTCCCGGGACGGCCGCTTAATGAAAAACTGTTTTTT.

The chain combines TRBV11-2 with TRBJ2-7; no firm D call. Trimming left V 0 bases short and J 2 bases short, with 5 bases between. From germline, CDR1 is SGHAT and CDR2 FQNNGV. CDR3 length: 13 residues. CDR3 in DNA: TGTGCCAGCAGCTTAGACAATCCCTACGAGCAGTACTTC. Amino acid sequence: CASSLDNPYEQYF. The complete variable domain, with remaining parts taken from reference TRBV11-2 and TRBJ2-7, reads EAGVAQSPRYKIIEKRQSVAFWCNPISGHATLYWYQQILGQGPKLLIQFQNNGVVDDSQLPKDRFSAERLKGVDSTLKIQPAKLEDSAVYLCASSLDNPYEQYFGPGTRLTVT.

The table lists this clone with a count of one. The V gene is TRBV30, the J gene TRBJ2-7, with D maybe TRBD2 (5 bases). This CDR3 region has 12 residues. Germline lookup yields CDR1 GTSNPN and CDR2 SVGIG (reference sequence). V was shortened by 5 bases and J by 0 bases, with 8 bases between the two germline ends. The CDR3 loop reads CAWVRDSYEQYF. The CDR3 DNA sequence: TGTGCCTGGGTCCGGGACTCCTACGAGCAGTACTTC.

The CDR3 loop is CASSLALEDLQHF. The CDR3 region has the DNA TGTGCCAGCAGCTTAGCGCTGGAGGACCTCCAGCATTTT. The chain is built from TRBV7-8 and TRBJ1-5, with no clear D. V was clipped by 0 bases and J by 12 bases, with 12 bases between them. This CDR3 region has 13 residues. CDR1 is SGHVS and CDR2 is FQNEAQ in the germline V gene.

The V gene is TRBV20-1, the J gene TRBJ2-7; TRBD1 might be the D (5 bases). This CDR3 spans 11 amino acids. V was shortened by 4 bases and J by 4 bases, with 8 bases between the two germline ends. In germline, CDR1 is DFQATT, CDR2 SNEGSKA (reference sequence). This chain's CDR3 is CSATRAYEQYF. CDR3 sequence (DNA): TGCAGTGCTACCAGGGCTTACGAGCAGTACTTC.

This clone was seen only a few times. One junction end does not reproduce the germline sequence, and a read error may be involved. The chain employs TRBV7-7 and TRBJ2-2; 7 nucleotides line up with TRBD1. Germline CDR1 reads SSHAT; CDR2 reads FNYEAQ (reference sequence). The CDR3 consists of 15 residues. CDR3 sequence: CASSFRQGDTGELFF. CDR3 bases: TGTGCTAGCAGCTTTCGCCAGGGGGATACCGGGGAGCTGTTTTTT.

The chain carries TRBV7-3 and TRBJ2-5; D may be TRBD2 (6 bases). The germline CDR1 and CDR2 sequences are SGHTA and FQGTGA. V was pared by 3 bases and J by 4 bases, with 9 bases between. The CDR3 extends over 13 amino acids. This CDR3 is CASSFTGGETQYF. In DNA form, the CDR3 reads TGTGCCAGCAGCTTCACCGGGGGAGAGACCCAGTACTTC. Drawing the rest from reference TRBV7-3 and TRBJ2-5, the complete variable domain is GAGVSQTPSNKVTEKGKYVELRCDPISGHTALYWYRQSLGQGPEFLIYFQGTGAADDSGLPNDRFFAVRPEGSVSTLKIQRTERGDSAVYLCASSFTGGETQYFGPGTRLLVL.

V gene TRBV29-1 combines with J gene TRBJ1-1, with TRBD1 matching 8 bases. The junction had 7 bases not matched to a gene; V was cut back by 4 bases and J by 0 bases. Germline assignment: CDR1 SQVTM and CDR2 ANQGSEA. This CDR3 is built from 15 residues. CDR3 loop: CSVALIQGVNTEAFF. The DNA for the CDR3 is TGCAGCGTTGCCCTCATACAGGGGGTGAACACTGAAGCTTTCTTT.